The 32 T cell receptor beta chains presented below share a single source sample, sequenced in a study of T cell responses to AZD1222 COVID-19 vaccine. Generated by immunoSEQ multiplex PCR, the TCRdb table keeps only in-frame clones and is missing some. The sample gives approximately 170,000 clones, approximately 93% of which show up once; about 3.9% is in the top ten. Sequenced material: peripheral blood, taken on day 0 of AZD1222 vaccination. These receptors were taken from an adult in good health.

The chain combines TRBV28 with TRBJ1-2; D perhaps matches TRBD1 (5 bases). The CDR3 runs to 15 residues. The V end lost 5 bases, the J end lost 2 bases, and 15 bases lay between the germline ends. The V gene's germline CDR1 is MDHEN and CDR2 SYDVKM. Here the CDR3 DNA reads TGTGCCAGCAGTCCCTTGACAGAATACAACTATGGCTACACCTTC. Residues: CASSPLTEYNYGYTF.

This sequence joins TRBV29-1 and TRBJ2-2; D is uncertain. Germline V gives CDR1 SQVTM, CDR2 ANQGSEA. V was trimmed by 5 bases and J by 2 bases, leaving 12 bases between them. This CDR3 contains 14 residues. CDR3 protein: CSVPRLGNTGELFF. The CDR3 DNA reads TGCAGCGTTCCTCGACTGGGAAACACCGGGGAGCTGTTTTTT.

This chain connects TRBV5-1 to TRBJ1-1, with no clear D. Germline V CDR1 and CDR2: SGHRS, YFSETQ. Trimming took off 3 bases at V and 1 base at J, with 7 bases between the two ends. The CDR3 spans 13 residues. The CDR3 protein is CASSSPGNTEAFF. CDR3 bases: TGCGCCAGCAGCTCCCCGGGGAACACTGAAGCTTTCTTT.

This clone was seen only once. CDR3 nucleotides: TGTGCCAGCAGCCCGGACAGTAACCACGAGCAGTACTTC. It codes for CASSPDSNHEQYF. The chain uses TRBV5-5 and TRBJ2-7; a weak D match, TRBD1 (6 bases). The V gene's germline CDR1 is SGHKS and CDR2 YYEKEE (reference sequence). The CDR3 consists of 13 residues. Deletions cut 4 bases from V and 5 bases from J, with 13 bases between.

This clone occurred once. V gene TRBV19 combines with J gene TRBJ1-1; perhaps TRBD1 as D (6 bases). CDR3 length equals 17 residues. Between the trimmed V and J ends, which lost 1 base and 8 bases, there was a span of 23 bases. Germline V gene sequence: CDR1 LNHDA, CDR2 SQIVND (reference sequence). Here the CDR3 DNA reads TGTGCCAGTAGTATAGGTTGGGGGGGCGAGGTCCCTACAGAAGCTTTCTTT. Amino acid sequence: CASSIGWGGEVPTEAFF.

This rearrangement joins TRBV5-1 to TRBJ1-1; no clear D. The CDR3 consists of 14 residues. V lost 0 bases, J lost 1 base, and 7 bases lay in between. Germline CDR1 is SGHRS and CDR2 is YFSETQ. The CDR3 is CASSLEIRNTEAFF. CDR3 nucleotides: TGCGCCAGCAGCTTGGAAATACGGAACACTGAAGCTTTCTTT.

This rearrangement joins TRBV6-6 to TRBJ2-7; either TRBD1 or TRBD2 may supply D (6 bases each). Germline V lookup: CDR1 MNHNY, CDR2 SVGAGI (reference sequence). V gave up 7 bases and J gave up 3 bases, with 16 bases separating them. This CDR3 contains 14 residues. The CDR3 loop is CASKGARDNYEQYF. In nucleotides, the CDR3 is TGTGCCAGCAAGGGTGCGCGGGACAACTACGAGCAGTACTTC.

This rearrangement joins TRBV15 to TRBJ2-7; 8 nucleotides match TRBD1. Germline assignment: CDR1 LNHNV and CDR2 YYDKDF (reference sequence). V trimming: 0 bases; J trimming: 7 bases; junction bases outside the gene matches: 11. This CDR3 comprises 16 residues. CDR3 sequence (DNA): TGTGCCACCAGCAGAGATGGGACAGGCCTTGCCTGGGAGCAGTACTTC. It codes for CATSRDGTGLAWEQYF.

CDR3: CASGVSTDTQYF. The CDR3 DNA sequence: TGTGCCAGCGGGGTCTCAACAGATACGCAGTATTTT. This chain links TRBV7-6 with TRBJ2-3; D not certain. The CDR3 runs to 12 residues. The germline V and J ends were trimmed by 8 bases and 3 bases, with 9 bases remaining between them. The V gene's germline CDR1 is SGHVS and CDR2 FNYEAQ.

J is TRBJ2-7 and V is TRBV2; TRBD1 matches 7 bases. The CDR3 contains 16 residues. From germline, CDR1 is SNHLY and CDR2 FYNNEI. J was trimmed by 4 bases and V by 5 bases; bases with no gene match: 14. The CDR3 region is CASSYGTAKSTYEQYF. DNA for the CDR3: TGTGCCAGCAGTTACGGGACAGCAAAAAGCACGTACGAGCAGTACTTC. Full variable domain (missing parts from reference TRBV2 and TRBJ2-7): EPEVTQTPSHQVTQMGQEVILRCVPISNHLYFYWYRQILGQKVEFLVSFYNNEISEKSEIFDDQFSVERPDGSNFTLKIRSTKLEDSAMYFCASSYGTAKSTYEQYFGPGTRLTVT.

V and J are TRBV3-1 (or the pseudogene TRBV3-2) and TRBJ1-6; D gene ambiguous. Trimming cost V 1 base and J 0 bases, with 7 bases left between them. Germline CDR1 LGHDT, CDR2 YNNKEL (reference sequence). The CDR3 totals 16 residues. CDR3 sequence: CASSQVGSSYNSPLHF. The DNA for the CDR3 is TGTGCCAGCAGCCAAGTGGGGAGCTCCTATAATTCACCCCTCCACTTT.

This chain joins TRBV7-9 and TRBJ2-1, with no clear D. V was cut by 5 bases and J by 15 bases, with 17 bases left in between. There are 12 residues in the CDR3. Germline CDR1 and CDR2: SEHNR and FQNEAQ (reference sequence). Written as DNA, the CDR3 is TGTGCCAGCAGCCCCGAAGGCTACGTCTTGTTCTTC. As protein: CASSPEGYVLFF. The complete variable domain, with remaining parts taken from reference TRBV7-9 and TRBJ2-1, reads DTGVSQNPRHKITKRGQNVTFRCDPISEHNRLYWYRQTLGQGPEFLTYFQNEAQLEKSRLLSDRFSAERPKGSFSTLEIQRTEQGDSAMYLCASSPEGYVLFFGPGTRLTVL.

Written as DNA, the CDR3 is TGTGCCAGCAGTGACAGGGAGTCAGGGCCCCAGCATTTT. Its translation is CASSDRESGPQHF. This chain uses TRBV2 with TRBJ1-5; D is possibly TRBD1 (5 bases). V dropped 3 bases and J dropped 9 bases, with 12 bases sitting between them. This CDR3 has 13 residues. Germline CDR1 SNHLY, CDR2 FYNNEI.

The chain recombines TRBV7-6 with TRBJ2-5; no clear D gene. The CDR3 is 12 amino acids. Trimming left V 0 bases short and J 2 bases short, with 1 base between. CDR1 is SGHVS and CDR2 is FNYEAQ in the germline V gene. The CDR3 loop reads CASSLAQETQYF. The CDR3 coding sequence is TGTGCCAGCAGCTTAGCACAAGAGACCCAGTACTTC.

V usage is TRBV2 and J usage is TRBJ1-4; D is uncertain. V lost 6 bases and J 4 bases, leaving 9 bases between the germline ends. The CDR3 sequence is 13 residues long. Germline loops: CDR1 SNHLY, CDR2 FYNNEI. This CDR3 reads CASRISINEKLFF. The CDR3 DNA reads TGTGCCAGCAGGATCTCAATTAATGAAAAACTGTTTTTT.

V gene TRBV10-3 combines with J gene TRBJ2-2; perhaps TRBD1 as D (6 bases). The CDR3 has 15 amino acids. Per germline, CDR1 ENHRY and CDR2 SYGVKD. The germline V and J ends were trimmed by 3 bases and 3 bases, with 11 bases remaining between them. CDR3 sequence (DNA): TGTGCCATCAGTGATGACAGGTGGGACACCGGGGAGCTGTTTTTT. Amino acid sequence: CAISDDRWDTGELFF.

J is TRBJ2-1 and V is TRBV12-5, with a weak D call TRBD2 (6 bases). Germline assignment: CDR1 LGHNT and CDR2 FRNRAP. Trimming took off 0 bases at V and 1 base at J, with 10 bases between the two ends. The CDR3 extends over 16 amino acids. This chain's CDR3 is CASGLVLEGSYNEQFF. CDR3 nucleotides: TGTGCTAGTGGTTTGGTACTGGAGGGATCCTACAATGAGCAGTTCTTC.

The J gene is TRBJ1-1, the V gene TRBV29-1; tentative D call: TRBD1 (6 bases). The CDR3 sequence is 13 residues long. Germline CDR1 and CDR2: SQVTM and ANQGSEA. The V and J ends lost 6 bases and 1 base respectively, with 12 bases between them. The CDR3 region is CSVHGGPNTEAFF. CDR3 in DNA: TGCAGCGTGCATGGGGGGCCGAACACTGAAGCTTTCTTT.

This sequence joins TRBV11-2 and TRBJ2-2; D is unclear. The CDR3 is 12 amino acids. The V gene's germline CDR1 is SGHAT and CDR2 FQNNGV. V was pared by 4 bases and J by 3 bases, with 3 bases between. The CDR3 region has the DNA TGTGCCAGCAGCTACCACACCGGGGAGCTGTTTTTT. Translating gives CASSYHTGELFF.

The rearrangement links TRBV5-1 to TRBJ1-3, with D unclear. This CDR3 spans 15 amino acids. Germline CDR1 SGHRS, CDR2 YFSETQ. Trimming left V 1 base short and J 0 bases short, with 8 bases between. DNA of the CDR3: TGCGCCAGCAGCTTGTTGGGCGTCTCTGGAAACACCATATATTTT. Translation: CASSLLGVSGNTIYF.

Points on this clone: The junction shows a germline mismatch at one end, possibly a read error. The chain recombines TRBV18 with TRBJ1-1; maybe TRBD1 (6 bases). The CDR3 loop spans 15 amino acids. CDR1 is KGHSH, CDR2 LQKENI, per germline. CDR3 in DNA: TGTGCCAGCTTACCACAGGCAGGGACAAACACTGAAGCTTTCTTT. Amino acid sequence: CASLPQAGTNTEAFF.

This sequence joins TRBV6-5 and TRBJ2-1, with D uncertain. The CDR3 runs 14 residues. The ends were cut back, 11 bases at V and 0 bases at J, with 14 bases in the middle. Germline CDR1 reads MNHEY; CDR2 reads SVGAGI. The CDR3 here is CAGKSRGSYNEQFF. The CDR3 coding sequence is TGTGCCGGTAAGAGCCGCGGCTCCTACAATGAGCAGTTCTTC.

The chain has TRBV14 and TRBJ2-1; tentative D call: TRBD2 (6 bases). V was trimmed by 3 bases and J by 8 bases, leaving 8 bases between them. This CDR3 is 12 amino acids long. Germline values: CDR1 SGHDN, CDR2 FVKESK. The CDR3, as DNA: TGTGCCAGCAGCCAGGGACTCGATGAGCAGTTCTTC. Protein sequence: CASSQGLDEQFF.

The chain links TRBV10-3 to TRBJ2-7; 7 bases are shared with TRBD1. Germline CDR1 ENHRY, CDR2 SYGVKD. The CDR3 is 14 amino acids. After removal of 3 bases from V and 3 bases from J, the junction contained 5 bases not matched to a gene. This CDR3 is CAISERTGDYEQYF. CDR3 DNA sequence: TGTGCCATCAGTGAAAGGACAGGTGACTACGAGCAGTACTTC.

In this sample, this clone turned up once. The chain has TRBV12-3 or TRBV12-4 and TRBJ2-7; no clear D. Trimming cost V 6 bases and J 0 bases, with 9 bases left between them. The CDR3 has 13 amino acids. CDR3 nucleotide sequence: TGTGCCAGCAGAGCCGGGCCCTCCTACGAGCAGTACTTC. This translates into CASRAGPSYEQYF.

J is TRBJ2-1 and V is TRBV11-2; D is possibly TRBD1 or TRBD2 (5 bases each). The CDR3 loop spans 15 amino acids. V was trimmed by 4 bases and J by 4 bases, leaving 14 bases between them. Germline loops: CDR1 SGHAT, CDR2 FQNNGV. The DNA of the CDR3 is TGTGCCAGCAGCTCCTTCGGGACGGGTTACAATGAGCAGTTCTTC. Its translation: CASSSFGTGYNEQFF.

The chain recombines TRBV6-5 with TRBJ1-1; 7 bases map to TRBD1. V lost 0 bases, J lost 8 bases, and 9 bases stayed unmatched. CDR1 and CDR2 from the germline V gene are MNHEY and SVGAGI. The CDR3 spans 15 residues. In nucleotides, the CDR3 is TGTGCCAGCAGTTACTCGGTGGTAGGGGGCACCGAAGCTTTCTTT. Amino acids: CASSYSVVGGTEAFF.

V usage is TRBV28 and J usage is TRBJ1-5, with 9 bases lining up with TRBD1. J was trimmed by 6 bases and V by 4 bases; bases with no gene match: 7. The CDR3 has 15 residues. Germline V gives CDR1 MDHEN, CDR2 SYDVKM. The CDR3 nucleotides read TGTGCCAGCAGTTCCTACCCGGGACAGGGTCAGCCCCAGCATTTT. Translating gives CASSSYPGQGQPQHF.

The chain joins TRBV11-2 to TRBJ1-1, with 10 bases that match TRBD1. The CDR3 totals 19 residues. Per germline, CDR1 SGHAT and CDR2 FQNNGV. J was trimmed by 0 bases and V by 4 bases; bases with no gene match: 14. CDR3 nucleotide sequence: TGTGCCAGCAGCTCCCTTTGGAAGACAGGGGGCAAGGTGAACACTGAAGCTTTCTTT. Translation: CASSSLWKTGGKVNTEAFF.

The chain combines TRBV11-3 with TRBJ1-1, with D possibly TRBD1 on 6 matching bases. Germline CDR1 is SGHNT and CDR2 is YENEEA. The CDR3 is 13 residues long. Trimming removed 8 bases from V and 4 bases from J, with 14 bases in between. CDR3 nucleotide sequence: TGTGCCAGCGCACAGGGTGTGGGCACTGAAGCTTTCTTT. Protein: CASAQGVGTEAFF.

This rearrangement joins TRBV9 to TRBJ1-2; 8 positions agree with TRBD1. The junction had 18 bases not matched to a gene; V was cut back by 0 bases and J by 5 bases. The CDR3 has 19 amino acids. Germline lookup yields CDR1 SGDLS and CDR2 YYNGEE. CDR3: CASSVDFRQGAPASYGYTF. CDR3 sequence (DNA): TGTGCCAGCAGCGTAGATTTCCGGCAGGGGGCCCCTGCCTCTTATGGCTACACCTTC.

The chain recombines TRBV19 with TRBJ2-7, with TRBD1 matching 10 bases. Germline CDR1 reads LNHDA; CDR2 reads SQIVND (reference sequence). Losses at the gene ends were 5 bases for V and 5 bases for J; bases not matched to a gene: 3. The CDR3 spans 13 residues. The CDR3 DNA reads TGTGCCAGTAGTGCGGACAGGGGGGACGAGCAGTACTTC. Translated: CASSADRGDEQYF.